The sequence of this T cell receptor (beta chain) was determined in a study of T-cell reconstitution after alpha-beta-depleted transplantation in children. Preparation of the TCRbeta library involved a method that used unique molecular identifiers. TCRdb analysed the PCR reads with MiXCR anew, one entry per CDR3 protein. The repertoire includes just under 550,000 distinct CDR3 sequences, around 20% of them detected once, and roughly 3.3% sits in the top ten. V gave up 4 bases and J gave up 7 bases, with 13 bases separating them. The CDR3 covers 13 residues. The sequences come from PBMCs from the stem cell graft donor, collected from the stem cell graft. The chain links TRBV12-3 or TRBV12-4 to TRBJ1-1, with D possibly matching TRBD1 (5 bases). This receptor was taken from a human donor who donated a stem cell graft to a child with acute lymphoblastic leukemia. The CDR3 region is CASSWGAGVEAFF. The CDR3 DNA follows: TGTGCCAGCAGTTGGGGCGCGGGCGTTGAAGCTTTCTTT.